This T cell receptor delta chain was sequenced for a study of gamma-delta chains in newborns, infants, children. Study in general: Microbial exposure reportedly drives polyclonal innate γδ T cell expansion after birth.

TCRdb reanalysed the reads with CATT. The sample has about 11,000 delta-chain clones, roughly 9.5% seen once; the top ten hold roughly 8.6%. Germline V gene data show CDR1 as GEAIGNYY and CDR2 as EKD. With 0 bases removed from V and 0 bases from J, the gap between germline ends came to 17 bases. The CDR3 contains 20 residues. This sequence originates from a child who was a newborn, infant or young child, either healthy, febrile or measles-vaccinated (not recorded which). Sequencing was performed on blood. The chain uses TRDV2 and TRDJ3, with D maybe TRDD3 (6 bases). The CDR3 sequence: CACDTGWGPNSSWDTRQMFF. The DNA for the CDR3 is TGTGCCTGTGACACCGGATGGGGGCCGAACAGCTCCTGGGACACCCGACAGATGTTTTTC.